Each of the 27 T cell receptor beta chains below was sequenced from the same sample in a study of cytomegalovirus exposure and HLA in healthy donors. The primer mix had 60 Vbeta and 13 Jbeta primers. The table came from immunoSEQ multiplex PCR; TCRdb's copy has only in-frame clones and leaves some out. The data include approximately 110,000 clones; the top ten clones carry roughly 3.5%. The sample consisted of PBMCs. Receptors originate from a man between 18 and 29 years old in good health and CMV-seronegative.

This rearrangement joins TRBV15 to TRBJ2-2; a possible D gene is TRBD2 (5 bases). The length of the CDR3 is 15 residues. Germline V gene lookup returns CDR1 LNHNV and CDR2 YYDKDF (reference sequence). Trimming removed 0 bases from V and 4 bases from J, with 9 bases in between. CDR3 region: CATSRDRGSTGELFF. The DNA for the CDR3 is TGTGCCACCAGCAGAGATCGGGGATCCACCGGGGAGCTGTTTTTT.

CDR3 sequence reads: CASSLTGQVNTEAFF. The CDR3 DNA follows: TGTGCCAGCAGCTTAACCGGACAGGTGAACACTGAAGCTTTCTTT. The chain is built from TRBV7-3 and TRBJ1-1, with 7 bases aligning to TRBD1. V gave up 0 bases and J gave up 0 bases; unmatched junction bases: 1. The CDR3 has 15 residues. The germline V gene encodes CDR1 SGHTA and CDR2 FQGTGA.

The chain uses TRBV6-5 and TRBJ2-1; 7 nucleotides align to TRBD1. CDR3 length: 14 amino acids. Germline loops: CDR1 MNHEY, CDR2 SVGAGI. Losses at the gene ends were 10 bases for V and 5 bases for J; bases not matched to a gene: 11. The CDR3 loop reads CATNQGTVNNEQFF. The CDR3 DNA reads TGTGCCACCAACCAGGGGACAGTCAACAATGAGCAGTTCTTC.

The chain is built from TRBV27 and TRBJ1-2; 8 nucleotides agree with TRBD1. This CDR3 region has 13 residues. After removal of 6 bases from V and 4 bases from J, the junction contained 4 bases not matched to a gene. Germline V gives CDR1 MNHEY, CDR2 SMNVEV (reference sequence). The CDR3, as DNA: TGTGCCAGCAGCTCAGGGGGCTCCTATGGCTACACCTTC. Its translation is CASSSGGSYGYTF.

The V and J genes are TRBV19 and TRBJ2-2; D is ambiguous. From germline, CDR1 is LNHDA and CDR2 SQIVND (reference sequence). The CDR3 length is 15 residues. Trimming pared 0 bases from V and 3 bases from J, leaving 8 bases between. The CDR3 loop reads CASSIEGSHTGELFF. The CDR3 nucleotides are TGTGCCAGTAGTATAGAGGGCAGTCACACCGGGGAGCTGTTTTTT.

V is TRBV20-1 and J is TRBJ1-1; D not resolved. This CDR3 region has 11 residues. V lost 3 bases and J lost 3, with 5 bases in between. CDR1 and CDR2 from the germline V gene are DFQATT and SNEGSKA (reference sequence). The DNA of the CDR3 is TGCAGTGCTAGCCCGGACACTGAAGCTTTCTTT. Amino acids: CSASPDTEAFF.

J is TRBJ1-5 and V is TRBV6-1, with 7 bases lining up with TRBD1. V was pared by 4 bases and J by 6 bases, with 9 bases of the junction left unmatched. Germline V gene lookup returns CDR1 MNHNS and CDR2 SASEGT. This CDR3 has 15 amino acids. CDR3: CASSVGDRDLQPQHF. The CDR3 DNA follows: TGTGCCAGCAGTGTTGGTGACAGGGATCTTCAGCCCCAGCATTTT.

J is TRBJ2-1 and V is TRBV5-1; no reliable D call. In germline, CDR1 is SGHRS, CDR2 YFSETQ. This CDR3 is built from 16 residues. V was shortened by 0 bases and J by 0 bases, with 10 bases between the two germline ends. CDR3: CASSLGAGLSYNEQFF. The CDR3 region has the DNA TGCGCCAGCAGCTTGGGTGCAGGTCTCTCCTACAATGAGCAGTTCTTC.

The rearrangement links TRBV28 to TRBJ1-1; D possibly corresponds to TRBD1 (6 bases). The CDR3 length is 14 residues. Trimming stripped 6 bases from V and 0 bases from J, with 11 bases between. Germline CDR1 reads MDHEN; CDR2 reads SYDVKM. CDR3 region: CASSPDRLNTEAFF. CDR3 sequence (DNA): TGTGCCAGCAGCCCCGACAGGCTGAACACTGAAGCTTTCTTT.

The rearrangement joins TRBV11-2 to TRBJ2-3, with 11 bases matching TRBD2. The trim removed 5 bases at V and 6 bases at J, leaving 4 bases unmatched. Germline assignment: CDR1 SGHAT and CDR2 FQNNGV. The CDR3 has 14 amino acids. In DNA form, the CDR3 reads TGTGCCAGCAGCCGAACTAGCGGGAGTGATACGCAGTATTTT. It codes for CASSRTSGSDTQYF.

This chain links TRBV5-1 with TRBJ2-3, with D possibly TRBD2 on 6 matching bases. The CDR3 loop spans 15 amino acids. V shed 5 bases and J shed 6 bases, with 19 bases lying between them. Per germline, CDR1 SGHRS and CDR2 YFSETQ. This CDR3 reads CASRAGGTGGDTQYF. The CDR3 DNA is TGCGCCAGCAGAGCTGGCGGGACCGGTGGGGATACGCAGTATTTT.

The chain combines TRBV6-4 with TRBJ2-1, with 10 bases that match TRBD2. With 5 bases clipped from V and 2 bases from J, the junction kept 3 bases outside the gene matches. This CDR3 has 15 residues. Germline V gene sequence: CDR1 MRHNA, CDR2 SNTAGT. CDR3 DNA sequence: TGTGCCAGCAGTCTACTAGCGGGGACCTACAATGAGCAGTTCTTC. As protein: CASSLLAGTYNEQFF.

CDR3 sequence: CASSWPTSGVNTGELFF. CDR3 DNA sequence: TGTGCCAGCAGCTGGCCAACTAGCGGGGTCAACACCGGGGAGCTGTTTTTT. The chain uses TRBV5-6 and TRBJ2-2, with TRBD2 matching over 10 bases. This CDR3 spans 17 amino acids. Germline V gene data show CDR1 as SGHDT and CDR2 as YYEEEE. Trimming removed 3 bases from V and 2 bases from J; junction bases left unmatched: 7.

The chain has TRBV14 and TRBJ2-5; the match to TRBD2 covers 9 bases. CDR1 is SGHDN and CDR2 is FVKESK in the germline V gene. Trimming at V came to 6 bases and at J to 11 bases, leaving 13 bases not matched to a gene. The CDR3 runs to 14 residues. The CDR3 DNA follows: TGTGCCAGCAGTCCGACTAGCGGAAAAATAGAGCAGTACTTC. This encodes CASSPTSGKIEQYF.

CDR3 sequence: CASSVGAGGQYEQYF. CDR3 sequence (DNA): TGTGCCAGCAGCGTAGGCGCAGGGGGCCAGTACGAGCAGTACTTC. The chain has TRBV9 and TRBJ2-7, with 8 bases aligning to TRBD1. Germline V gives CDR1 SGDLS, CDR2 YYNGEE. The CDR3 length is 15 residues. The junction had 6 bases not matched to a gene; V was cut back by 0 bases and J by 4 bases.

This chain uses TRBV5-6 with TRBJ2-7; TRBD2 agrees at 8 bases. This CDR3 has 15 residues. The V and J ends lost 5 bases and 0 bases, in that order; junction bases with no gene match: 7. CDR1 is SGHDT, CDR2 YYEEEE, per germline. CDR3 residues: CASRLLAESSYEQYF. As DNA, the CDR3 is TGTGCCAGCAGATTACTAGCGGAAAGCTCCTACGAGCAGTACTTC.

The chain carries TRBV19 and TRBJ2-1; 7 bases fit TRBD1. CDR1 is LNHDA, CDR2 SQIVND, per germline (reference sequence). This CDR3 has 15 amino acids. V was clipped by 3 bases and J by 7 bases; unmatched bases: 9. CDR3 coding DNA: TGTGCCAGTAGTATTCTCCGGGACAGAAAGAATGAGCAGTTCTTC. Its translation is CASSILRDRKNEQFF. Looking up the rest from reference TRBV19 and TRBJ2-1 gives the full variable domain: DGGITQSPKYLFRKEGQNVTLSCEQNLNHDAMYWYRQDPGQGLRLIYYSQIVNDFQKGDIAEGYSVSREKKESFPLTVTSAQKNPTAFYLCASSILRDRKNEQFFGPGTRLTVL.

This chain connects TRBV9 to TRBJ1-4; no clear D gene. The CDR3 has 14 residues. Germline loops: CDR1 SGDLS, CDR2 YYNGEE. V was clipped by 4 bases and J by 7 bases, with 14 bases between them. Here the CDR3 reads CASSPQGGSEKLFF. CDR3 sequence (DNA): TGTGCCAGCAGCCCTCAAGGCGGGAGTGAAAAACTGTTTTTT.

The rearrangement joins TRBV7-9 to TRBJ2-1, with 13 positions matching TRBD2. After removal of 6 bases from V and 5 bases from J, the junction contained 10 bases not matched to a gene. The CDR3 loop spans 17 amino acids. Germline CDR1 SEHNR, CDR2 FQNEAQ (reference sequence). CDR3 loop: CASSTTSGGAGDNEQFF. The CDR3 DNA follows: TGTGCCAGCAGTACTACTAGCGGGGGGGCGGGCGACAATGAGCAGTTCTTC.

The CDR3 spells CASSASGYNEQFF. In DNA form, the CDR3 reads TGCGCCAGCAGCGCTAGCGGTTACAATGAGCAGTTCTTC. The chain employs TRBV10-1 and TRBJ2-1; the match to TRBD2 covers 7 bases. V trimming: 6 bases; J trimming: 4 bases; junction bases outside the gene matches: 3. Germline V gives CDR1 WNHNN, CDR2 SYGVQD (reference sequence). The CDR3 loop spans 13 amino acids.

This chain uses TRBV28 with TRBJ1-5; D is uncertain. CDR3 length: 14 amino acids. With 5 bases removed from V and 6 bases from J, the gap between germline ends came to 14 bases. The V gene's germline CDR1 is MDHEN and CDR2 SYDVKM. DNA for the CDR3: TGTGCCAGCAGTCCCCCCGGGGAGGGTCAGCCCCAGCATTTT. As protein: CASSPPGEGQPQHF.

V and J are TRBV27 and TRBJ2-7; D might be TRBD1 (6 bases). This CDR3 has 14 amino acids. V lost 3 bases and J 6 bases, leaving 15 bases between the germline ends. Germline CDR1 and CDR2: MNHEY and SMNVEV (reference sequence). The CDR3 loop is CASSFGAGDREQYF. The CDR3 DNA sequence: TGTGCCAGCAGTTTCGGGGCAGGGGATCGCGAGCAGTACTTC.

V gene TRBV6-6 combines with J gene TRBJ2-1; no reliable D call. Trimming stripped 2 bases from V and 4 bases from J, with 3 bases between. The germline V gene encodes CDR1 MNHNY and CDR2 SVGAGI (reference sequence). The CDR3 sequence is 12 residues long. Written as DNA, the CDR3 is TGTGCCAGCAGTTACCAATACAATGAGCAGTTCTTC. Translating it yields CASSYQYNEQFF.

The chain recombines TRBV5-1 with TRBJ2-3; 10 nucleotides align to TRBD2. V gave up 4 bases and J gave up 0 bases; unmatched junction bases: 5. The CDR3 consists of 16 residues. Germline lookup yields CDR1 SGHRS and CDR2 YFSETQ. CDR3 DNA sequence: TGCGCCAGCAGCCACAGGACTAGCGGTAGCACAGATACGCAGTATTTT. Translation gives CASSHRTSGSTDTQYF.

The J gene is TRBJ2-3, the V gene TRBV9; weak D call: TRBD1 (5 bases). V lost 3 bases, J lost 5 bases, and 10 bases lay in between. CDR3 length: 13 residues. CDR1 and CDR2 (germline): SGDLS, YYNGEE. DNA for the CDR3: TGTGCCAGCAGCGCTGACAGTCAAGATACGCAGTATTTT. Protein: CASSADSQDTQYF. Looking up the rest from reference TRBV9 and TRBJ2-3 gives the full variable domain: DSGVTQTPKHLITATGQRVTLRCSPRSGDLSVYWYQQSLDQGLQFLIQYYNGEERAKGNILERFSAQQFPDLHSELNLSSLELGDSALYFCASSADSQDTQYFGPGTRLTVL.

The chain has TRBV5-1 and TRBJ2-3; 11 bases line up with TRBD2. The CDR3 is 15 residues long. Germline CDR1 SGHRS, CDR2 YFSETQ. V dropped 3 bases and J dropped 5; count of bases not matched to a gene: 5. Here the CDR3 reads CASSSTSGGGDTQYF. The CDR3 nucleotides are TGCGCCAGCAGCTCCACTAGCGGGGGTGGAGATACGCAGTATTTT.

The V gene is TRBV5-6, the J gene TRBJ1-5; 8 nucleotides line up with TRBD1. Germline V gene data show CDR1 as SGHDT and CDR2 as YYEEEE. V lost 2 bases and J lost 8; bases outside the gene matches: 3. This CDR3 comprises 13 residues. The CDR3 reads CASSFSDREPQHF. The CDR3 DNA is TGTGCCAGCAGCTTTTCGGACAGGGAGCCCCAGCATTTT.